This T cell receptor (beta chain) appears in the sequencing data of a study of T cell changes during pregnancy in multiple sclerosis. The CDR3 sequence is 16 residues long. J gave up 2 bases and V 5 bases, and 7 bases lay outside the gene matches. CDR1 and CDR2 from the germline V gene are MNHNY and SVGAGI (reference sequence). Sequencing was performed with immunoSEQ multiplex PCR; in TCRdb, only in-frame clones are kept and a portion is missing. The data contain about 46,000 clones, roughly 90% of them singletons. The sequencing used CD8+ T cells from peripheral blood mononuclear cells, collected in the second trimester of pregnancy. This receptor was obtained from a female donor with multiple sclerosis, enrolled in a pregnancy study. The chain combines TRBV6-6 with TRBJ2-1, with TRBD2 identical over 9 bases. DNA of the CDR3: TGTGCCAGCAGTACTTTAGGCGGGGGGGCCTACAATGAGCAGTTCTTC. Translated, it gives CASSTLGGGAYNEQFF.